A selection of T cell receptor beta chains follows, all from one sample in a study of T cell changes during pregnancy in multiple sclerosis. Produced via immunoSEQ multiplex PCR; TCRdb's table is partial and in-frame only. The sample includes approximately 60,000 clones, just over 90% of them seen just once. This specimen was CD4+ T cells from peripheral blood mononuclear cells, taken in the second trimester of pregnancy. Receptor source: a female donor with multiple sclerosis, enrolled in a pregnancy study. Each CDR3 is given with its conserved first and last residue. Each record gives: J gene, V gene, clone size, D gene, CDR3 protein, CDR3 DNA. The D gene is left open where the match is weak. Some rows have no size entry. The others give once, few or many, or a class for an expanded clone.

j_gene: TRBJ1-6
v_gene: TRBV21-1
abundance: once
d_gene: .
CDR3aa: CASSKFRPPLRTLHF
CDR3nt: TGTGCCAGCAGCAAATTCCGCCCCCCTCTTAGAACCCTCCACTTT

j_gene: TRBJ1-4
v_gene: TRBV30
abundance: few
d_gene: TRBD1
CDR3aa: CAWDRAHNEKLFF
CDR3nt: TGTGCCTGGGACAGGGCGCATAATGAAAAACTGTTTTTT

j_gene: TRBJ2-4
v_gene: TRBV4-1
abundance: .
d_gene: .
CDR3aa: CASSHVIGNSIESFQYF
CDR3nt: TGCGCCAGCAGCCATGTTATCGGGAACAGTATTGAAAGTTTTCAGTACTTC

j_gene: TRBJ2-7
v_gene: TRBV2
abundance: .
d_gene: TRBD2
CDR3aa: CASSPAASGISSYEQYF
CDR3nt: TGTGCCAGCAGTCCCGCGGCTAGCGGGATTAGCTCCTACGAGCAGTACTTC

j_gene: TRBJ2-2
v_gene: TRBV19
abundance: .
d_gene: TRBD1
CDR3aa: CASSTQDRAGGELFF
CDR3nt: TGTGCCAGTAGTACCCAGGACAGGGCCGGCGGGGAGCTGTTTTTT

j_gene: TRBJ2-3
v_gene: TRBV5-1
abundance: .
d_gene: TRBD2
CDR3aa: CASSRKTSGVYTDTQYF
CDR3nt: TGCGCCAGCAGCCGAAAAACTAGCGGGGTATACACAGATACGCAGTATTTT

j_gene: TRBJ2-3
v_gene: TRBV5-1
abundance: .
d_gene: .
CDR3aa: CASSLEGHTTVTDTQYF
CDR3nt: TGCGCCAGCAGCTTGGAGGGACATACCACAGTCACAGATACGCAGTATTTT

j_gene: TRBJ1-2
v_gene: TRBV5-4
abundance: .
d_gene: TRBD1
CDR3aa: CASSRDRRNYGYTF
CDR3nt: TGTGCCAGCAGCCGGGACAGGCGTAACTATGGCTACACCTTC

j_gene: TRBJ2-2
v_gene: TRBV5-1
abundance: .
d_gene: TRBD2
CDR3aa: CASSFLPGLAGTGELFF
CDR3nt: TGCGCCAGCAGCTTCTTACCGGGACTAGCGGGCACCGGGGAGCTGTTTTTT

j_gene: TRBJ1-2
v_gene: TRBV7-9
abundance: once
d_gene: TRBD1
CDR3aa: CASSLKQGAAYGYTF
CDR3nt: TGTGCCAGCAGCTTAAAACAGGGGGCGGCCTATGGCTACACCTTC

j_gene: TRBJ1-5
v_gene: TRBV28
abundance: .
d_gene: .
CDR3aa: CASSSGHQPQHF
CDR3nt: TGTGCCAGCAGCTCAGGTCATCAGCCCCAGCATTTT

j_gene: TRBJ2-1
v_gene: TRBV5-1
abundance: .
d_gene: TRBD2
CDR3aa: CASSSSTSGRYNEQFF
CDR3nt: TGCGCCAGCAGCTCTTCGACTAGCGGGAGGTACAATGAGCAGTTCTTC

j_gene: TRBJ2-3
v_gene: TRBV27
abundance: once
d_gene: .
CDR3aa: CASSLGRGGGTQYF
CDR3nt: TGTGCCAGCAGTTTAGGGAGGGGGGGCGGTACGCAGTATTTT

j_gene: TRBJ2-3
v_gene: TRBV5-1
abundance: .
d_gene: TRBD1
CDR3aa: CASSLSDRVPDTQYF
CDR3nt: TGCGCCAGCAGCTTGTCGGACAGGGTTCCAGATACGCAGTATTTT

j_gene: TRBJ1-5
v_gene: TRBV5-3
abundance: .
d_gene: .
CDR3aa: CARTDEGVSNQPQHF
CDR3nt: TGTGCCAGAACGGATGAGGGGGTTAGCAATCAGCCCCAGCATTTT

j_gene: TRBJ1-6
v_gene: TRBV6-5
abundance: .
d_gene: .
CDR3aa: CASSPRNGNSPLHF
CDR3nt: TGTGCCAGCAGTCCCAGGAACGGAAATTCACCCCTCCACTTT

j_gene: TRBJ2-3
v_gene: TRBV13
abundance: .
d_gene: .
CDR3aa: CASSLVQGTDTQYF
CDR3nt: TGTGCCAGCAGCTTAGTGCAGGGGACAGATACGCAGTATTTT

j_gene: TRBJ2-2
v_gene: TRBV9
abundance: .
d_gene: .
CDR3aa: CASSVGGGPGELFF
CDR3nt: TGTGCCAGCAGCGTAGGGGGGGGCCCCGGGGAGCTGTTTTTT

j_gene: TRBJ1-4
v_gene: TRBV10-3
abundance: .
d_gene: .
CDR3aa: CAISESDGRGQIF
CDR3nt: TGTGCCATCAGTGAGTCCGATGGGCGGGGGCAGATTTTT

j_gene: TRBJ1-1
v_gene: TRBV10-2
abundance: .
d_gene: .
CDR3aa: CASSETGRNTEAFF
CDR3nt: TGCGCCAGCAGTGAGACGGGGAGGAACACTGAAGCTTTCTTT

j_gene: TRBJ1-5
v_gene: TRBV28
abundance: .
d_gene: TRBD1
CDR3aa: CASRGTGGNQPQHF
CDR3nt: TGTGCCAGCAGAGGGACAGGGGGGAATCAGCCCCAGCATTTT

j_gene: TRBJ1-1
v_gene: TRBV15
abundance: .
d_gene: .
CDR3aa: CATSRDPQDLGAFF
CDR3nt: TGTGCCACCAGCAGAGATCCACAGGACCTAGGCGCTTTCTTT

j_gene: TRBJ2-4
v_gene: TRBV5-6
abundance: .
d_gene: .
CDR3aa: CASSLGSDSPEDIQYF
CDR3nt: TGTGCCAGCAGCTTGGGCTCCGACAGCCCGGAAGACATTCAGTACTTC

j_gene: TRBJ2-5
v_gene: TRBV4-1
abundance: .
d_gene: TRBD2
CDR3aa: CASSQDRTRSQETQYF
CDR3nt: TGCGCCAGCAGCCAAGATCGGACTAGGAGCCAAGAGACCCAGTACTTC

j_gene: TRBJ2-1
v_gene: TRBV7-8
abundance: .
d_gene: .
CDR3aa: CASSWRDEQFF
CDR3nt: TGTGCCAGCAGCTGGAGGGATGAGCAGTTCTTC

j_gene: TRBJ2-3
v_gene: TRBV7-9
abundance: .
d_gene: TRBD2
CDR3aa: CASSLRLAGVKGTDTQYF
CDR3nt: TGTGCCAGCAGCTTAAGACTAGCGGGAGTGAAGGGCACAGATACGCAGTATTTT

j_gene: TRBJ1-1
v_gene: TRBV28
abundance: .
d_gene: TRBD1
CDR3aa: CASSEDRGRAFF
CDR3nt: TGTGCCAGCAGTGAAGACAGGGGGAGGGCTTTCTTT

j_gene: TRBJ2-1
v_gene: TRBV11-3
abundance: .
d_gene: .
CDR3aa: CASSSLTSQIQFF
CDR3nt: TGTGCCAGCAGCTCTCTGACTAGTCAGATACAGTTCTTC

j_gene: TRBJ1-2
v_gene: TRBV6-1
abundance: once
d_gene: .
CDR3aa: CASSEEGEIYGYTF
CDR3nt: TGTGCCAGCAGTGAAGAGGGGGAGATCTATGGCTACACCTTC

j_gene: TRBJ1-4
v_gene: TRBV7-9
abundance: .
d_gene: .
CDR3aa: CASSIQEKLFF
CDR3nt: TGTGCCAGCAGCATCCAGGAAAAACTGTTTTTT

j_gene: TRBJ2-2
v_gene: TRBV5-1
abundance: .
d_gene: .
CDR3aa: CASSSQATGELFF
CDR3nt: TGCGCCAGCTCCTCACAGGCCACCGGGGAGCTGTTTTTT

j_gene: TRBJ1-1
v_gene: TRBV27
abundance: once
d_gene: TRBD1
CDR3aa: CASSSNWRTGAGTEAFF
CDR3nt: TGTGCCAGCAGCTCTAATTGGCGGACAGGGGCTGGGACTGAAGCTTTCTTT

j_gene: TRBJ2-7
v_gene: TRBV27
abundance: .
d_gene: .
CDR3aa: CASSQKGRNEQYF
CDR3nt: TGTGCCAGCAGCCAAAAAGGGAGAAACGAGCAGTACTTC

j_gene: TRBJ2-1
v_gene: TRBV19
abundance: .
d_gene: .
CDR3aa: CASSIDPGTNNEQFF
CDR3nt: TGTGCCAGTAGTATAGATCCCGGGACAAACAATGAGCAGTTCTTC

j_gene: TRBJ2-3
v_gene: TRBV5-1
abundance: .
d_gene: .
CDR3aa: CASSLDFPGAHQVDTQYF
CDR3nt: TGCGCCAGCAGCTTGGATTTTCCAGGGGCTCATCAGGTAGATACGCAGTATTTT

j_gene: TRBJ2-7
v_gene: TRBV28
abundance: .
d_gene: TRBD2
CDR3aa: CASSRLAGAYEQYF
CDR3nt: TGTGCCAGCAGTCGACTAGCGGGAGCCTACGAGCAGTACTTC

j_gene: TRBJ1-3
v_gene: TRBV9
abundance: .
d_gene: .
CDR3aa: CASSPRGPGNTIYF
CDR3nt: TGTGCCAGCAGCCCTAGGGGTCCTGGAAACACCATATATTTT